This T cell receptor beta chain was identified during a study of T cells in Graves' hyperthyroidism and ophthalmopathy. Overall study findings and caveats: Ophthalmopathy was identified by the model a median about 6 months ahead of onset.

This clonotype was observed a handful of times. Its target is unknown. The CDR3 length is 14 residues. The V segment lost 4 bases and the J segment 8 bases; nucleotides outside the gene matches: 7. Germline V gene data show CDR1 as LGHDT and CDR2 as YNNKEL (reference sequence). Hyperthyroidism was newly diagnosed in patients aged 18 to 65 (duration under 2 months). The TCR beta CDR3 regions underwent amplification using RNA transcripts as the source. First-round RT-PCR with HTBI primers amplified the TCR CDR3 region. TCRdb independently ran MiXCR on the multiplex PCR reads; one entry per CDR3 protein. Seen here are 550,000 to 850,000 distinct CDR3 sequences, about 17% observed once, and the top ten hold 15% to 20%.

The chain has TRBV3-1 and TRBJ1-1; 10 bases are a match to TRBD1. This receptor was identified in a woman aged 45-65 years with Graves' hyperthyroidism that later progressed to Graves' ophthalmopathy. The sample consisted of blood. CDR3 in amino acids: CASSPRPGQGEAFF. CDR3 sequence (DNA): TGTGCCAGCAGCCCCCGACCGGGACAGGGGGAAGCTTTCTTT.